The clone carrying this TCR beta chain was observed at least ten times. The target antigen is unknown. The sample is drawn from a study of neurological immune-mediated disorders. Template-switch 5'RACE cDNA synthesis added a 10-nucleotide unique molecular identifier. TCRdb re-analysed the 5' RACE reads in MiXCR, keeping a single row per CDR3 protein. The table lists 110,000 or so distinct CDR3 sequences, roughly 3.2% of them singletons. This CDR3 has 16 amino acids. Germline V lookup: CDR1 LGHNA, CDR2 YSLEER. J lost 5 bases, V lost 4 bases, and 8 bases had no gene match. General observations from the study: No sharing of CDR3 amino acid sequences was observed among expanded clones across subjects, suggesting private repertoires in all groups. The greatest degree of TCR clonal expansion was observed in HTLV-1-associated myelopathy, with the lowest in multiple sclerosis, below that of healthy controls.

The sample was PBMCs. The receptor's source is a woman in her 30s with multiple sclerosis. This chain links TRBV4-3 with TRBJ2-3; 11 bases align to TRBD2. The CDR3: CASSRETSGTGDTQYF. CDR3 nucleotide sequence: TGCGCCAGCAGCCGAGAGACTAGCGGGACTGGAGATACGCAGTATTTT.